This T cell receptor beta chain stems from a study of radiotherapy plus CTLA-4 blockade in lung cancer. Points from the study as a whole: Dynamics of early blood T cell clones, together with interferon-beta, were reportedly the best predictors of response. Radiotherapy was combined with ipilimumab, and tumor-derived TCR clones then expanded in blood.

There are 14 residues in the CDR3. In germline, CDR1 is LNHDA, CDR2 SQIVND (reference sequence). The V and J ends lost 8 bases and 6 bases, in that order; junction bases with no gene match: 7. Patients had chemo-refractory metastatic non-small-cell lung cancer and received focal radiation plus CTLA-4 blockade that used ipilimumab. Remarks on this clone: The antigen is not known.

The data were produced by immunoSEQ multiplex PCR, yet TCRdb's version contains in-frame clones alone and is incomplete. Here the sample spans fewer than 50,000 clones, roughly 60% being singletons. The material sequenced was peripheral blood, taken from a patient treated with radiotherapy plus ipilimumab. The V call is TRBV19, the J call TRBJ2-3, with 11 bases that match TRBD1. The sequence derives from a human donor with non-small cell lung cancer who had a partial response to radiotherapy plus ipilimumab. This CDR3 is CASRRTGGSDTQYF. CDR3 DNA sequence: TGTGCCAGTCGTAGGACAGGGGGCTCCGATACGCAGTATTTT. The full variable domain, completed using reference TRBV19 and TRBJ2-3, is DGGITQSPKYLFRKEGQNVTLSCEQNLNHDAMYWYRQDPGQGLRLIYYSQIVNDFQKGDIAEGYSVSREKKESFPLTVTSAQKNPTAFYLCASRRTGGSDTQYFGPGTRLTVL.